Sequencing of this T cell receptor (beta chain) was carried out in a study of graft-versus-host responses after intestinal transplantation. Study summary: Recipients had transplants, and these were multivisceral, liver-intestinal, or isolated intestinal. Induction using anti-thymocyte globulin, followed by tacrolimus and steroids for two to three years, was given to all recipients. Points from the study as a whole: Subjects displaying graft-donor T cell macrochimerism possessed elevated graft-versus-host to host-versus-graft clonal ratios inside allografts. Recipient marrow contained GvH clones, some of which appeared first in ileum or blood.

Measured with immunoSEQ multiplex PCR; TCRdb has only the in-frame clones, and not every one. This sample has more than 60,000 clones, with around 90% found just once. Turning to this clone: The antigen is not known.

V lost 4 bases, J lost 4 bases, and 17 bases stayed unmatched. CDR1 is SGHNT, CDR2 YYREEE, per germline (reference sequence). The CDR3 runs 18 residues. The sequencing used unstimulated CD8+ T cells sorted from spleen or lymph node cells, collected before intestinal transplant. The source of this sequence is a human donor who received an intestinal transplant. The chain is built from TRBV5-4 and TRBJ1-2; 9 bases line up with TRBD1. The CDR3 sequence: CASSRPGTGSDVGYGYTF. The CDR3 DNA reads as TGTGCCAGCAGCCGCCCCGGGACAGGGTCGGATGTGGGCTATGGCTACACCTTC.